This TCR beta chain was profiled in a study of shared clonotypes between healthy human individuals. Across the whole study: Per donor, three plates held CD4 naive cells, three held CD4 memory, two held CD8 naive and one held CD8 memory.

Several immunoSEQ plates held equal portions of the genomic DNA taken from each subset. Sorted-subset replicate PCR reactions were performed with approximately 190 ng DNA, corresponding to roughly 30,000 T cell genomes. This table comes from immunoSEQ multiplex PCR, and its TCRdb copy is limited to in-frame clones, with some not included. This sample has over 2 million clones, with about 95% found just once. The J segment lost 2 bases and the V segment lost 2 bases, leaving 5 bases of the junction unmatched. The CDR3 is 15 residues long. The germline gives CDR1 MGHRA, CDR2 YSYEKL. Only CD45RO-negative cells positively selected for CCR7 counted as naive CD8 cells, so terminally differentiated effector memory CD45RA+ cells were excluded. Study-level points and caveats: Clonotype sharing across donors was expected to vary with sequencing depth.

This clone was observed once. Its antigen is not known. Different DNA sequences within this sample yield the same CDR3. The sequencing input was naive CD8+ T cells sorted from blood. The chain recombines TRBV4-1 with TRBJ2-7, with 8 bases fitting TRBD1. This TCR derives from a man aged 18 to 29 in good health. The CDR3 spells CASSQRTGGPYEQYF. The CDR3 region has the DNA TGCGCCAGCAGCCAAAGAACAGGGGGGCCCTACGAGCAGTACTTC.